This T cell receptor (beta chain) was found in a study of control samples from healthy donors and cancer patients. The repertoire was sequenced with immunoSEQ multiplex PCR; TCRdb's copy has only in-frame clones and lacks some. Of under 150,000 clones in the sample, under 95% are singletons; the top ten hold 1.5% to 2%. This clonotype was obtained from a man over 45 with head and neck cancer. Input material: PBMCs.

In nucleotides, the CDR3 is TGCGCCAGCAGCCTAACCACCGGGACAGGACTCGGCTACACCTTC. This translates into CASSLTTGTGLGYTF. The rearrangement uses TRBV5-1 and TRBJ1-2; 8 nucleotides line up with TRBD1. The V gene's germline CDR1 is SGHRS and CDR2 YFSETQ. The CDR3 has 15 residues. V shed 4 bases and J 8 bases; nucleotides not matched to a gene: 13.